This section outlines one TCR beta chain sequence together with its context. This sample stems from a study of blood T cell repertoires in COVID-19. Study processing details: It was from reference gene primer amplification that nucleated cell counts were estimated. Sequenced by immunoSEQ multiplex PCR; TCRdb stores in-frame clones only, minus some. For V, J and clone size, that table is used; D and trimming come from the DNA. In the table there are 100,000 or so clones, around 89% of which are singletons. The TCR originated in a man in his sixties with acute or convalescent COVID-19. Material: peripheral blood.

The CDR3 nucleotides read TGTGCCACCAGTGATCGAACGGCGGGCTCGGAGGTCCTCGGCTACACCTTC. Amino acids: CATSDRTAGSEVLGYTF. The V gene is TRBV24-1, the J gene TRBJ1-2; D unclear. The CDR3 runs 17 residues. Deletions cut 3 bases from V and 8 bases from J, with 24 bases between. Looked up from germline, CDR1 is KGHDR and CDR2 is SFDVKD.